The clone carrying this T cell receptor beta chain was counted a single time. Antigen: not known. This specimen belongs to a study of vaccination effects on CD4 cells after COVID-19. Across the study: Once vaccinated, a few convalescent patients were sampled both early and late afterward. Every well got a few million PBMC, which were grown with about 10 IU/ml IL-2 and around 10 ug/ml peptides. Points from the study as a whole: New vaccine-induced clones dominated post-vaccine spike-reactive clones in convalescents.

Sequenced by immunoSEQ multiplex PCR; TCRdb stores in-frame clones only, minus some. The table shows tens of thousands of clones, with over 65% occurring only once. When around nine days of culture had elapsed, CD4+ T cells were isolated. PCR confirmed that the person was infected with SARS-CoV-2 between March and December 2020. Participants received two doses of either the BNT162b2 or mRNA-1273 vaccine. Specimen: CD4+ T cells from PBMCs cultured without peptide, collected after COVID-19 vaccination. This TCR came from a human donor who had a prior SARS-CoV-2 infection.

CDR3 sequence (DNA): TGCGCCAGCAGCTTCTCGCGGGAGAACAATGAGCAGTTCTTC. Encoded protein: CASSFSRENNEQFF. The chain uses TRBV5-1 and TRBJ2-1; the match to TRBD2 covers 7 bases. The length of the CDR3 is 14 residues. CDR1 is SGHRS, CDR2 YFSETQ, per germline. After removal of 2 bases from V and 5 bases from J, the junction contained 4 bases not matched to a gene.